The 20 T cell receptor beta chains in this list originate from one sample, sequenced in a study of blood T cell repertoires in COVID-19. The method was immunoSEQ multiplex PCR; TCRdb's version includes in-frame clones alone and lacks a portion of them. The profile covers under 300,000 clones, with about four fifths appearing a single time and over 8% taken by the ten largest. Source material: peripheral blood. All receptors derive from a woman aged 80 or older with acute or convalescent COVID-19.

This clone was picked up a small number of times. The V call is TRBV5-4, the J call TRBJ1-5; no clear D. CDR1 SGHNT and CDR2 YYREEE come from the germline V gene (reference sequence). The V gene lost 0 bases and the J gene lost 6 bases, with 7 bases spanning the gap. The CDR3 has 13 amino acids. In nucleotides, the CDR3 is TGTGCCAGCAGCTTGGGGGCCGGTCAGCCCCAGCATTTT. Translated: CASSLGAGQPQHF. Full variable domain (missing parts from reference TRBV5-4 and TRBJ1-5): ETGVTQSPTHLIKTRGQQVTLRCSSQSGHNTVSWYQQALGQGPQFIFQYYREEENGRGNFPPRFSGLQFPNYSSELNVNALELDDSALYLCASSLGAGQPQHFGDGTRLSIL.

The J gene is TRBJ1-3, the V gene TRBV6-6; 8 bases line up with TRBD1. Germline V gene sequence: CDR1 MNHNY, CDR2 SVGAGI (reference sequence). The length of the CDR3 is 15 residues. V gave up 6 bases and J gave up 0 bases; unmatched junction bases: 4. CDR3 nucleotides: TGTGCCAGCAGACCTACAGGGGGCTCTGGAAACACCATATATTTT. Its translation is CASRPTGGSGNTIYF.

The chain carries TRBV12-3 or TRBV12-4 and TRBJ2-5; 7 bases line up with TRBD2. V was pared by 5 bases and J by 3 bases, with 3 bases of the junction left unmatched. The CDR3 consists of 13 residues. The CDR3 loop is CASSELAEETQYF. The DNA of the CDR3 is TGTGCCAGCAGTGAGCTAGCGGAAGAGACCCAGTACTTC.

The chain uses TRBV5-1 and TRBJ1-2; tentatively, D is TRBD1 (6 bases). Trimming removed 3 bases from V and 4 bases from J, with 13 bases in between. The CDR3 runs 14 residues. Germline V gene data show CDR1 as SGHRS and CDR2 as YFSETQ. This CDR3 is CASSSPTGIYGYTF. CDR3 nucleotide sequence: TGCGCCAGCAGCTCGCCTACAGGGATCTATGGCTACACCTTC.

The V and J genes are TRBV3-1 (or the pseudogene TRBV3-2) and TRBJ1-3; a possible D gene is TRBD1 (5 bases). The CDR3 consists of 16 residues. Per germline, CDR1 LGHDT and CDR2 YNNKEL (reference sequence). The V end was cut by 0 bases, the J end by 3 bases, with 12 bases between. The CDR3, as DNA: TGTGCCAGCAGCCAAGAGGCAGGGCTTTTTGGAAACACCATATATTTT. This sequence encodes CASSQEAGLFGNTIYF.

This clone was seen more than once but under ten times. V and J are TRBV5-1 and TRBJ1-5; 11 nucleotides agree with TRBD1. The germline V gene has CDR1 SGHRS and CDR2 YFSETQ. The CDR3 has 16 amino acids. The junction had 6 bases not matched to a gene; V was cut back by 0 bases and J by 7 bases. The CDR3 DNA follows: TGCGCCAGCAGCTTGGAGGGACAGGGGGGTGACCAGCCCCAGCATTTT. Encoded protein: CASSLEGQGGDQPQHF.

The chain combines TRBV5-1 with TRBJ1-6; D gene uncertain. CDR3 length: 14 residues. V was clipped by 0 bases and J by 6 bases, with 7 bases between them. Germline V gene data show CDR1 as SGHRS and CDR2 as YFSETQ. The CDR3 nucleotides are TGCGCCAGCAGCTTGGGGCGGCCTAATTCACCCCTCCACTTT. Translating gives CASSLGRPNSPLHF.

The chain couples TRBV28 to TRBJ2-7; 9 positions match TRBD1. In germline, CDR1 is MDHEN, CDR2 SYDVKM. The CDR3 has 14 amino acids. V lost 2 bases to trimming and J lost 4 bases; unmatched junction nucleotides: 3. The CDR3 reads CASSLTGGWYEQYF. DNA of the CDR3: TGTGCCAGCAGTTTAACAGGGGGCTGGTACGAGCAGTACTTC.

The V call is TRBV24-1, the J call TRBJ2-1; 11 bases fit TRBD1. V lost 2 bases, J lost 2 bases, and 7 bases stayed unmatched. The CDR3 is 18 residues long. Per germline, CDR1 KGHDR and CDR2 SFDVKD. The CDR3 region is CATSDSRTGGSAYNEQFF. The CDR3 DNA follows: TGTGCCACCAGTGATTCTAGGACAGGGGGCTCGGCCTACAATGAGCAGTTCTTC.

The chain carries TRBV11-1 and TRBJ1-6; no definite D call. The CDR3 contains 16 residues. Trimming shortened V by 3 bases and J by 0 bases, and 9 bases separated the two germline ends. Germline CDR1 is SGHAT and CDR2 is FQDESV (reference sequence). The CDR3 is CASSFGESSYNSPLHF. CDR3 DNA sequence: TGTGCCAGCAGCTTCGGGGAGAGCTCCTATAATTCACCCCTCCACTTT.

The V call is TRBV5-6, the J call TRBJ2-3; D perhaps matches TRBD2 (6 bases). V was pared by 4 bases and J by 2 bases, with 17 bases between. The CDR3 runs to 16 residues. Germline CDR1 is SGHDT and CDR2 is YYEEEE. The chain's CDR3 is CASSGRGRKPTDTQYF. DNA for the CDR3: TGTGCCAGCAGCGGCCGAGGGAGGAAACCCACAGATACGCAGTATTTT. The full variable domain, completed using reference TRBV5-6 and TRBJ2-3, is DAGVTQSPTHLIKTRGQQVTLRCSPKSGHDTVSWYQQALGQGPQFIFQYYEEEERQRGNFPDRFSGHQFPNYSSELNVNALLLGDSALYLCASSGRGRKPTDTQYFGPGTRLTVL.

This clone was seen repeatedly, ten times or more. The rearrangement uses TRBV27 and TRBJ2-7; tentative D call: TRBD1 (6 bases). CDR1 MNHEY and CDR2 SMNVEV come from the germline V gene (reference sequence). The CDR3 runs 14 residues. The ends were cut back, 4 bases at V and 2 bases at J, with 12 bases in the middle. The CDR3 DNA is TGTGCCAGCAGTTGGACAGTCGGACCCTACGAGCAGTACTTC. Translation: CASSWTVGPYEQYF.

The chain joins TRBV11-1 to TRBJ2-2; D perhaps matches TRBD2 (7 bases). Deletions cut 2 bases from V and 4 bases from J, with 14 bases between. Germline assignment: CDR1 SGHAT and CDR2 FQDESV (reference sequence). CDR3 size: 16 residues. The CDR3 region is CASSLHRGAGTGELFF. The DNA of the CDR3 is TGTGCCAGCAGCTTACATCGGGGGGCAGGCACCGGGGAGCTGTTTTTT. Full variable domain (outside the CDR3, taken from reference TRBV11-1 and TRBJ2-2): EAEVAQSPRYKITEKSQAVAFWCDPISGHATLYWYRQILGQGPELLVQFQDESVVDDSQLPKDRFSAERLKGVDSTLKIQPAELGDSAMYLCASSLHRGAGTGELFFGEGSRLTVL.

The CDR3 nucleotides read TGTGCCAGCTCAACTACTAGCAGAGCTAGCACAGATACGCAGTATTTT. Amino acid sequence: CASSTTSRASTDTQYF. The chain combines TRBV18 with TRBJ2-3; possibly TRBD2 for D (6 bases). This CDR3 spans 16 amino acids. CDR1 is KGHSH and CDR2 is LQKENI in the germline V gene. Trimming pared 5 bases from V and 0 bases from J, leaving 15 bases between.

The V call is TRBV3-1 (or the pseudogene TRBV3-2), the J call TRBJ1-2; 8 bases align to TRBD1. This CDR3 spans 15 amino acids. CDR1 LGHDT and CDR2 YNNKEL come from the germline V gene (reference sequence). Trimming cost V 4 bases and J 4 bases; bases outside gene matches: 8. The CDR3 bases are TGTGCCAGCAGCCCCGGGACAGGTGGGGCCTATGGCTACACCTTC. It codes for CASSPGTGGAYGYTF.

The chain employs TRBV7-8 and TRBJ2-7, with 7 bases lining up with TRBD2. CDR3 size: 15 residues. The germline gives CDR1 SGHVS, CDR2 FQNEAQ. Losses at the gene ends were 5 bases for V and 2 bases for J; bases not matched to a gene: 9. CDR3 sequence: CASSGGTIKAYEQYF. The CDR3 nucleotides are TGTGCCAGCAGCGGGGGGACTATTAAAGCCTACGAGCAGTACTTC.

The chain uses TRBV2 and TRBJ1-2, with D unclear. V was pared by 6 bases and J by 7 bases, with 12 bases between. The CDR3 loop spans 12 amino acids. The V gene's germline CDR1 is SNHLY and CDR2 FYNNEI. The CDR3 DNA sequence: TGTGCCAGCAGCTCCACGGGGTCTGGCTACACCTTC. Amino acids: CASSSTGSGYTF.

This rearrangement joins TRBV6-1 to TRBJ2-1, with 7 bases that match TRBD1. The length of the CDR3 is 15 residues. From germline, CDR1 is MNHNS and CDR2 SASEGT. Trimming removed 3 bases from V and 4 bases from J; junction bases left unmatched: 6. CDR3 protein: CASSDQDRLYNEQFF. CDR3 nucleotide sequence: TGTGCCAGCAGTGACCAGGACAGGCTGTACAATGAGCAGTTCTTC.

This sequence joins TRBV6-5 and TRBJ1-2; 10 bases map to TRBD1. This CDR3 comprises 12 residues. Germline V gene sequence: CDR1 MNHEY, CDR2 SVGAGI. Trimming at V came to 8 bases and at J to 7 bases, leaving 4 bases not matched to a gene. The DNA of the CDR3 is TGTGCCAGCGGCCGGACAGGGGGTGGCTACACCTTC. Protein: CASGRTGGGYTF.

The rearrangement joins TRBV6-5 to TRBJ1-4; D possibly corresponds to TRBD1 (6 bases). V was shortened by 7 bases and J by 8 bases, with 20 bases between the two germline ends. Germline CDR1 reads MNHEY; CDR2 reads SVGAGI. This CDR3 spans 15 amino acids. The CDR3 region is CASTGWGRGEEKLFF. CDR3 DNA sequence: TGTGCCAGCACTGGATGGGGGCGAGGGGAAGAAAAACTGTTTTTT.